Sequencing of this T cell receptor beta chain was carried out in a study of identical twins listed by TCRdb under 2016. About the full investigation: To test whether fetal clonotypes persist, this study deep-sequenced TCR alpha and beta repertoires from monozygotic twins, from unrelated adults of various ages, and from cord blood. To rule out contamination, the twin experiments were replicated at different times with different library preparation protocols. Points the paper makes about the study in general: Abundant cord blood beta clonotypes carried fewer insertions; young adult naive repertoires showed a weaker similar trend, while memory repertoires showed none. Compared with coincidental sharing between unrelated individuals, out-of-frame TCR alpha sequences shared between twins showed an excess of sequences with low generation probability. Invariant T cells such as MAIT and iNKT could partly confound zero-insertion analyses, though diverse VJ usage argued against this for most clonotypes. Excess twin sharing in beta out-of-frame sequences was weaker because fewer shared sequences lowered the signal-to-noise ratio. In monozygotic twins, out-of-frame TCR alpha sharing was systematically underestimated by recombination models, although the models agreed with sharing between unrelated individuals. Because the same donors could not be followed over many years, the conclusions depended on cross-sectional statistical analysis.

Every donor was a healthy Caucasian. Three pairs of female monozygotic twins, all aged 18 to 29 years, were included in the twin cohort. CD4+ and CD8+ T cell populations were isolated with positive isolation kits from Invitrogen. To prepare the library, 5' RACE was applied. For sequencing, an Illumina HiSeq 2000 was employed. Template switching introduced a universal primer binding site; the final cDNA contained a unique molecular identifier, enabling accurate counting of TCR cDNA molecules. First-strand cDNA for TCR alpha and beta chains was synthesized from specific primers in the conserved constant-segment region. To control for contamination, every cDNA library carried two barcodes: a SMART-Mk sample barcode plus Illumina barcodes. TruSeq adapter sequences and Illumina sample barcodes were added in two successive PCR steps. TCR alpha and beta cDNA libraries were sequenced on the Illumina HiSeq platform with custom primers. In the original analysis: Raw reads were processed with MiGEC to extract unique molecular identifiers, and MiXCR was used to determine CDR3 positions. Recombination models were inferred per individual with the repgenHMM and IGoR tools using an EM algorithm. Shared clonotypes were analyzed with the tcR package in R, and sharing was normalized by the product of cloneset sizes. Out-of-frame nonproductive sequences were analyzed to study raw recombination free of thymic and clonal selection effects. Starting from the raw public reads, TCRdb applied fastp trimming at Q25, assembled clones with MiXCR and retained in-frame beta chains. Duplicate CDR3 protein sequences are folded into a single record with the most common DNA and genes. The V and J calls follow TCRdb's processing rather than the paper's. The sample has 350,000 to 600,000 distinct CDR3 sequences on record, approximately 15% of them singletons. Approximately 0.52% of the sample is in the top ten clones.

Trimming costs V 5 bases and J 4 bases, and their ends lie 21 bases apart. CDR3 length: 16 amino acids, cysteine to phenylalanine. The kept DNA is CDR3 alone, 48 bases in frame from the first base. Taken from the germline V gene, the CDR1 and CDR2 loops are MDHEN and SYDVKM. This clonotype appeared a few times. No cognate antigen has been identified for it. No quality values exist for individual bases; no much larger clone is one base distant. The sample was also reused in another study, on yellow fever vaccine responses in identical twins. The second publication reports: According to the authors, the vaccine-induced T cell response in identical twins seemed to be partly convergent and partly specific to each individual. The study precisely tracked vaccine-responding T cell clones in identical twins.

The rearranged chain carries TRBV28 and TRBJ2-7; the D gene could be either TRBD1 or TRBD2, each agreeing at 6 bases. The clonotype was recovered from a woman between 18 and 29 years old in good health. Source material: CD4+ T cells sorted from blood. The CDR3: CASSTPGGPQPYEQYF. The bases read TGTGCCAGCAGTACCCCCGGGGGCCCCCAACCTTACGAGCAGTACTTC.